Shown below are 24 T cell receptor beta chains from a single sample sequenced in a study of blood T cell repertoires in COVID-19. Generated by immunoSEQ multiplex PCR, the TCRdb table keeps only in-frame clones and is missing some. This table has more than 55,000 clones, more than 80% appearing once. Specimen: peripheral blood. Every receptor here comes from an elderly man with acute or convalescent COVID-19.

This rearrangement joins TRBV6-4 to TRBJ2-1; 10 positions agree with TRBD2. Germline V gene sequence: CDR1 MRHNA, CDR2 SNTAGT. V dropped 3 bases and J dropped 7; count of bases not matched to a gene: 6. This CDR3 is 15 amino acids long. Here the CDR3 reads CASSEFSGGANEQFF. The CDR3 bases are TGTGCCAGCAGTGAGTTCAGCGGGGGGGCGAATGAGCAGTTCTTC.

This clone was observed once. This sequence joins TRBV19 and TRBJ2-7; 8 nucleotides line up with TRBD1. Unmatched junction bases numbered 12, after V lost 5 bases and J lost 6 bases. Germline CDR1 and CDR2: LNHDA and SQIVND (reference sequence). This CDR3 region has 15 residues. The CDR3 DNA is TGTGCCAGTAGTCCGGCCGGGACAGGCGGAGGCGAGCAGTACTTC. This encodes CASSPAGTGGGEQYF.

The chain has TRBV5-4 and TRBJ2-4; the D gene is possibly TRBD2 (7 bases). The CDR3 spans 16 residues. Germline V gene sequence: CDR1 SGHNT, CDR2 YYREEE (reference sequence). The V gene lost 6 bases and the J gene lost 5 bases, with 21 bases spanning the gap. In DNA form, the CDR3 reads TGTGCCAGCAACATAATGGGGGGGCCGGTCGAAAACATTCAGTACTTC. Its translation: CASNIMGGPVENIQYF. The variable domain in full, completed from reference TRBV5-4 and TRBJ2-4, reads ETGVTQSPTHLIKTRGQQVTLRCSSQSGHNTVSWYQQALGQGPQFIFQYYREEENGRGNFPPRFSGLQFPNYSSELNVNALELDDSALYLCASNIMGGPVENIQYFGAGTRLSVL.

The V and J genes are TRBV5-1 and TRBJ2-3, with a tentative D call TRBD2 (6 bases). Germline CDR1 SGHRS, CDR2 YFSETQ. The CDR3 contains 15 residues. The V gene lost 0 bases and the J gene lost 5 bases, with 13 bases spanning the gap. CDR3 in DNA: TGCGCCAGCAGCTTGGGCAGGCCGCGGGAAGATACGCAGTATTTT. Amino acid sequence: CASSLGRPREDTQYF.

V and J are TRBV12-5 and TRBJ2-4; 8 positions match TRBD1. With V trimmed by 0 bases and J by 2 bases, 6 bases remained unmatched. Germline V CDR1 and CDR2: LGHNT, FRNRAP. The CDR3 totals 17 residues. The CDR3 loop is CASGLVRTGITKNIQYF. The CDR3 coding sequence is TGTGCTAGTGGTTTGGTACGGACAGGGATAACCAAAAACATTCAGTACTTC. Looking up the rest from reference TRBV12-5 and TRBJ2-4 gives the full variable domain: DARVTQTPRHKVTEMGQEVTMRCQPILGHNTVFWYRQTMMQGLELLAYFRNRAPLDDSGMPKDRFSAEMPDATLATLKIQPSEPRDSAVYFCASGLVRTGITKNIQYFGAGTRLSVL.

This chain connects TRBV19 to TRBJ1-5; D call uncertain. Between the trimmed V and J ends, which lost 5 bases and 3 bases, there was a span of 20 bases. Germline V lookup: CDR1 LNHDA, CDR2 SQIVND (reference sequence). This CDR3 is 17 amino acids long. The CDR3 nucleotides read TGTGCCAGTAGTCCTGGTTCTGGGGAGGGCACCAATCAGCCCCAGCATTTT. Translation gives CASSPGSGEGTNQPQHF.

The rearrangement uses TRBV7-9 and TRBJ2-1; 7 bases are shared with TRBD1. The CDR3 sequence is 17 residues long. The J segment lost 1 base and the V segment lost 4 bases, leaving 10 bases of the junction unmatched. CDR1 and CDR2 from the germline V gene are SEHNR and FQNEAQ (reference sequence). The CDR3 loop is CASSSLDRPISYNEQFF. DNA of the CDR3: TGTGCCAGCAGCTCCCTGGACAGGCCAATTTCCTACAATGAGCAGTTCTTC.

The V call is TRBV4-1, the J call TRBJ2-7; no reliable D call. The V end was cut by 1 base, the J end by 4 bases, with 14 bases between. Per germline, CDR1 MGHRA and CDR2 YSYEKL. The CDR3 consists of 15 residues. This CDR3 is CASSQGNPWAYEQYF. The CDR3 nucleotides read TGCGCCAGCAGCCAAGGGAACCCTTGGGCTTACGAGCAGTACTTC.

The CDR3, as DNA: TGTGCCAGCAGCCCCCGACTAGCGGGCCTTTACAATGAGCAGTTCTTC. Its protein product is CASSPRLAGLYNEQFF. The chain has TRBV11-2 and TRBJ2-1; 10 bases map to TRBD2. Losses at the gene ends were 5 bases for V and 4 bases for J; bases not matched to a gene: 8. This CDR3 has 16 residues. CDR1 and CDR2 (germline): SGHAT, FQNNGV.

The chain couples TRBV2 to TRBJ2-7; 12 bases fit TRBD2. This CDR3 has 15 residues. Germline CDR1 reads SNHLY; CDR2 reads FYNNEI. V was pared by 5 bases and J by 2 bases, with 4 bases of the junction left unmatched. The CDR3 nucleotides are TGTGCCAGCAGTCCTCCTAGCGGGGGGGCCTACGAGCAGTACTTC. Translating gives CASSPPSGGAYEQYF.

The chain carries TRBV30 and TRBJ2-2, with 12 bases aligning to TRBD2. Germline V lookup: CDR1 GTSNPN, CDR2 SVGIG (reference sequence). The CDR3 totals 16 residues. V lost 7 bases, J lost 4 bases, and 10 bases stayed unmatched. For the CDR3, the DNA is TGTGCCTCCCTTCTAGCGGGGGGGCCTCGCACCGGGGAGCTGTTTTTT. Its translation: CASLLAGGPRTGELFF.

The rearrangement uses TRBV5-4 and TRBJ2-1; 7 bases are shared with TRBD1. CDR1 and CDR2 from the germline V gene are SGHNT and YYREEE (reference sequence). Germline trimming cut 4 bases from V and 2 bases from J; bases unmatched to any gene: 6. CDR3 length: 15 amino acids. The CDR3 sequence is CASSPGTVPYNEQFF. CDR3 DNA: TGTGCCAGCAGCCCTGGGACAGTACCCTACAATGAGCAGTTCTTC. The full variable domain, its missing parts supplied by reference TRBV5-4 and TRBJ2-1, is ETGVTQSPTHLIKTRGQQVTLRCSSQSGHNTVSWYQQALGQGPQFIFQYYREEENGRGNFPPRFSGLQFPNYSSELNVNALELDDSALYLCASSPGTVPYNEQFFGPGTRLTVL.

The rearrangement uses TRBV5-1 and TRBJ2-7; a possible D gene is TRBD1 (6 bases). Germline values: CDR1 SGHRS, CDR2 YFSETQ. V was pared by 2 bases and J by 2 bases, with 8 bases between. This CDR3 is built from 13 residues. This CDR3 reads CASSLTGTYEQYF. In DNA form, the CDR3 reads TGCGCCAGCAGCTTAACAGGGACCTACGAGCAGTACTTC.

V and J are TRBV21-1 and TRBJ2-7; the D segment call TRBD2 is taken from the table without a DNA check. TRBV21-1 is reported as a pseudogene. The CDR3 totals 16 residues. CDR3 loop: CASSKVSENPGYEQYF. The CDR3 DNA sequence: TGTGCCAGCAGCAAGGTTAGCGAGAACCCGGGGTACGAGCAGTACTTC.

This clone was found once. This chain links TRBV6-5 with TRBJ2-3, with TRBD2 as a possible D gene (6 bases). V was shortened by 6 bases and J by 4 bases, with 11 bases between the two germline ends. The germline V gene encodes CDR1 MNHEY and CDR2 SVGAGI. The CDR3 length is 13 residues. Here the CDR3 reads CASRGGTADTQYF. The CDR3 DNA reads TGTGCCAGCAGGGGAGGCACAGCAGATACGCAGTATTTT.

The chain links TRBV6-5 to TRBJ1-6; no reliable D call. In germline, CDR1 is MNHEY, CDR2 SVGAGI. V lost 3 bases, J lost 10 bases, and 13 bases lay in between. The CDR3 consists of 14 residues. This CDR3 reads CASSYQSTGSPLHF. CDR3 nucleotide sequence: TGTGCCAGCAGTTATCAGTCGACCGGGTCACCCCTCCACTTT.

The CDR3 is CASSIVPGSQPQHF. The CDR3 DNA reads as TGTGCCAGTAGTATAGTGCCAGGGTCACAGCCCCAGCATTTT. V is TRBV19 and J is TRBJ1-5; possibly TRBD1 for D (5 bases). The V end lost 1 base, the J end lost 7 bases, and 11 bases lay between the germline ends. The germline gives CDR1 LNHDA, CDR2 SQIVND (reference sequence). The CDR3 totals 14 residues.

The CDR3 region is CASRTRFNNEQFF. The CDR3 DNA is TGTGCCAGCAGGACCAGGTTTAACAATGAGCAGTTCTTC. V gene TRBV2 combines with J gene TRBJ2-1; D call uncertain. CDR1 and CDR2 (germline): SNHLY, FYNNEI. The V end lost 6 bases, the J end lost 5 bases, and 11 bases lay between the germline ends. The CDR3 is 13 amino acids.

The V gene is TRBV19, the J gene TRBJ1-1; tentative D call: TRBD1 (5 bases). The germline V gene has CDR1 LNHDA and CDR2 SQIVND (reference sequence). This CDR3 region has 14 residues. V lost 3 bases and J lost 1, with 9 bases in between. The CDR3 is CASSIHQGNTEAFF. The CDR3 DNA reads as TGTGCCAGTAGTATCCACCAGGGGAACACTGAAGCTTTCTTT.

The V call is TRBV5-1, the J call TRBJ1-1, with D perhaps TRBD1 (6 bases). V was pared by 4 bases and J by 3 bases, with 13 bases between. The CDR3 extends over 14 amino acids. CDR1 is SGHRS, CDR2 YFSETQ, per germline. The CDR3: CASSARGRDTEAFF. The DNA for the CDR3 is TGCGCCAGCAGCGCCAGGGGTCGGGACACTGAAGCTTTCTTT.

The gene calls are TRBV28 and TRBJ2-5, with D possibly TRBD2 on 6 matching bases. This CDR3 is 15 amino acids long. CDR1 is MDHEN, CDR2 SYDVKM, per germline. V was cut by 6 bases and J by 1 base, with 15 bases left in between. CDR3 region: CASSPPGLTQETQYF. The CDR3 coding sequence is TGTGCCAGCAGCCCCCCCGGACTAACCCAAGAGACCCAGTACTTC.

This chain uses TRBV11-3 with TRBJ2-2, with D perhaps TRBD2 (5 bases). CDR1 and CDR2 from the germline V gene are SGHNT and YENEEA. The CDR3 has 16 amino acids. The V gene lost 3 bases and the J gene lost 3 bases, with 14 bases spanning the gap. Here the CDR3 DNA reads TGTGCCAGCAGCTTCGGGCTAGGGCGGGACACCGGGGAGCTGTTTTTT. Its protein product is CASSFGLGRDTGELFF.

The chain is built from TRBV30 and TRBJ2-5; D is perhaps TRBD1 (6 bases). There are 12 residues in the CDR3. Looked up from germline, CDR1 is GTSNPN and CDR2 is SVGIG (reference sequence). Trimming took 8 bases from V and 5 from J, leaving 15 bases between them. CDR3: CAGEQGWETQYF. The CDR3 bases are TGTGCCGGGGAACAGGGATGGGAGACCCAGTACTTC.

The chain links TRBV28 to TRBJ1-6, with a weak D call TRBD1 (5 bases). The ends were cut back, 7 bases at V and 3 bases at J, with 16 bases in the middle. Germline V gene lookup returns CDR1 MDHEN and CDR2 SYDVKM. The CDR3 is 16 residues long. CDR3 residues: CASTKQAVGYNSPLHF. CDR3 nucleotides: TGTGCCAGCACCAAACAGGCGGTGGGCTATAATTCACCCCTCCACTTT.